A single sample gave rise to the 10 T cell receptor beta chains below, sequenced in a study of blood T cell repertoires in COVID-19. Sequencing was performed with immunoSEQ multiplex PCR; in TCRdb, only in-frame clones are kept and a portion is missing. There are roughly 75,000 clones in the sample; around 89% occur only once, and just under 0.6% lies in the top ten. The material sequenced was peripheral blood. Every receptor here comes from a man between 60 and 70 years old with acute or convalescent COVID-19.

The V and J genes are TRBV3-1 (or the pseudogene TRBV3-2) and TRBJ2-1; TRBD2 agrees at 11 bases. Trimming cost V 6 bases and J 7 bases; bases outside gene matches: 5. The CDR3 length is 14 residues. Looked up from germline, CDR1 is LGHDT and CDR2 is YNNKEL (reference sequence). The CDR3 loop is CASSTTSGMNEQFF. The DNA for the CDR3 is TGTGCCAGCAGTACGACTAGCGGGATGAATGAGCAGTTCTTC.

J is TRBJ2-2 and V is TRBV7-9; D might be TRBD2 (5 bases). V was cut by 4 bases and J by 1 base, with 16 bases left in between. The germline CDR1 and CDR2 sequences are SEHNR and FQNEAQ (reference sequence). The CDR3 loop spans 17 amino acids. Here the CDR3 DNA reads TGTGCCAGCAGCTCCCGACCTAGCAACCGGAACACCGGGGAGCTGTTTTTT. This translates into CASSSRPSNRNTGELFF.

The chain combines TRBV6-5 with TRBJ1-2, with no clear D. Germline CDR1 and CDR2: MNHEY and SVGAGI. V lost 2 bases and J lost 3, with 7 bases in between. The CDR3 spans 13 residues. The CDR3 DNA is TGTGCCAGCAGTTACCTGGCGGACTATGGCTACACCTTC. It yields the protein CASSYLADYGYTF.

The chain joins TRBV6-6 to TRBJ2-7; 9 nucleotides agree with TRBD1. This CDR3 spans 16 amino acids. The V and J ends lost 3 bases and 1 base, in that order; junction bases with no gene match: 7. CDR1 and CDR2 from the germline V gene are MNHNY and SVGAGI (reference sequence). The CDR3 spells CASSYRFGTGSYEQYF. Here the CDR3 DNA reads TGTGCCAGCAGTTATCGGTTCGGGACAGGGTCCTACGAGCAGTACTTC.

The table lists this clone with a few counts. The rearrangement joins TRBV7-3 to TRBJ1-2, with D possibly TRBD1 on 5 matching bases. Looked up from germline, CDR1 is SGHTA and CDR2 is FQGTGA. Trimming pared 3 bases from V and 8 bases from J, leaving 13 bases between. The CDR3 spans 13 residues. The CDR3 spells CASSFVGGQGYTF. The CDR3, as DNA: TGTGCCAGCAGCTTCGTAGGTGGACAAGGCTACACCTTC.

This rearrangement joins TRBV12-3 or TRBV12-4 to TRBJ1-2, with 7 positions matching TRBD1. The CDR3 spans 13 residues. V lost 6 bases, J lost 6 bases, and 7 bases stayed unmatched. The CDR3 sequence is CASSPTGWHGYTF. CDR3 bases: TGTGCCAGCAGCCCGACAGGGTGGCATGGCTACACCTTC.

The CDR3 bases are TGCGCCAGCAGCGGACAGGGGGAGACTGAAGCTTTCTTT. Its translation: CASSGQGETEAFF. The chain has TRBV5-1 and TRBJ1-1; 10 bases align to TRBD1. With 4 bases clipped from V and 5 bases from J, the junction kept 2 bases outside the gene matches. Per the germline V gene, CDR1 is SGHRS and CDR2 is YFSETQ. CDR3 size: 13 residues.

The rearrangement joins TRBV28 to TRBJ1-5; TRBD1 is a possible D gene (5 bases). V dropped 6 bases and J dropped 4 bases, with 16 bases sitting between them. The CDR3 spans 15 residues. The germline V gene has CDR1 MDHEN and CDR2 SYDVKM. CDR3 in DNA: TGTGCCAGCAGGTTTCAAGGGGCCCTTAATCAGCCCCAGCATTTT. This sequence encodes CASRFQGALNQPQHF.

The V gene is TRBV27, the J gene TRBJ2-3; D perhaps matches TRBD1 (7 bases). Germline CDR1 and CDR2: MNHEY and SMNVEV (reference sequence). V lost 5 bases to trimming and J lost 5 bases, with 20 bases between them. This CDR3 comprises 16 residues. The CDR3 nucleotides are TGTGCCAGCAGTGGGCAGGGGGGCGTCATCGGAGATACGCAGTATTTT. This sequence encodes CASSGQGGVIGDTQYF.

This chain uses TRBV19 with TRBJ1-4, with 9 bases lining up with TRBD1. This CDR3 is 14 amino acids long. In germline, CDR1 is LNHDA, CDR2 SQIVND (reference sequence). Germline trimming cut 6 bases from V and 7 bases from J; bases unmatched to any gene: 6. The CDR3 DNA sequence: TGTGCCAGTAGGGACAGGGGTTTAAGTGAAAAACTGTTTTTT. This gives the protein CASRDRGLSEKLFF.